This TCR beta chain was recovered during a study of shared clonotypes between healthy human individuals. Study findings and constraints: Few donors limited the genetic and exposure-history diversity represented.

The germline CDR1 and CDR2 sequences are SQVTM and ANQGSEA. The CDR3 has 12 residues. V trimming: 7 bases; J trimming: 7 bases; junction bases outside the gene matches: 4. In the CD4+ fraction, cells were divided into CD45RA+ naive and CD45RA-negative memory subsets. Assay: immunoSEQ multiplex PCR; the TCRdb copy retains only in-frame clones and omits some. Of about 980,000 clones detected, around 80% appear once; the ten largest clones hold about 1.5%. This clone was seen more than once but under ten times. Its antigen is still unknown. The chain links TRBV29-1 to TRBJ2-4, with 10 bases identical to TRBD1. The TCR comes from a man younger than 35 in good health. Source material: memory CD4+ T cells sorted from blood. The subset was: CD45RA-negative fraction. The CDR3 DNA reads TGCAGCGCCGGGGGACAGGGGAACATTCAGTACTTC. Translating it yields CSAGGQGNIQYF.